The 3 T cell receptor beta chains below were found in one sample sequenced in a study of blood T cell repertoires in COVID-19. Profiled with immunoSEQ multiplex PCR; TCRdb holds only in-frame clones, not every one. In the table there are 390,000 or so clones, 80% to 90% of which are singletons. The sequenced sample consisted of peripheral blood. These receptors were taken from a woman aged 25 to 39 with active or convalescent COVID-19.

The chain uses TRBV5-8 and TRBJ2-5; 8 bases are a match to TRBD1. Losses at the gene ends were 5 bases for V and 2 bases for J; bases not matched to a gene: 2. The CDR3 has 13 residues. CDR1 is SGHTS and CDR2 is YDEGEE in the germline V gene. The CDR3 coding sequence is TGTGCCAGCAGAGGACAGGGACAAGAGACCCAGTACTTC. As protein: CASRGQGQETQYF.

This clone was observed a handful of times. This rearrangement joins TRBV6-5 to TRBJ1-1; no clear D gene. Germline V gene lookup returns CDR1 MNHEY and CDR2 SVGAGI. Trimming took 2 bases from V and 7 from J, leaving 8 bases between them. The CDR3 covers 12 residues. This CDR3 reads CASSYPGYEAFF. In nucleotides, the CDR3 is TGTGCCAGCAGTTACCCGGGGTATGAAGCTTTCTTT.

This rearrangement joins TRBV2 to TRBJ2-7, with D hard to call. This CDR3 region has 13 residues. Per the germline V gene, CDR1 is SNHLY and CDR2 is FYNNEI. V shed 2 bases and J shed 1 base, with 6 bases lying between them. In DNA, the CDR3 is TGTGCCAGCAGTGAACGAGTGTCCTACGAGCAGTACTTC. Translation: CASSERVSYEQYF.